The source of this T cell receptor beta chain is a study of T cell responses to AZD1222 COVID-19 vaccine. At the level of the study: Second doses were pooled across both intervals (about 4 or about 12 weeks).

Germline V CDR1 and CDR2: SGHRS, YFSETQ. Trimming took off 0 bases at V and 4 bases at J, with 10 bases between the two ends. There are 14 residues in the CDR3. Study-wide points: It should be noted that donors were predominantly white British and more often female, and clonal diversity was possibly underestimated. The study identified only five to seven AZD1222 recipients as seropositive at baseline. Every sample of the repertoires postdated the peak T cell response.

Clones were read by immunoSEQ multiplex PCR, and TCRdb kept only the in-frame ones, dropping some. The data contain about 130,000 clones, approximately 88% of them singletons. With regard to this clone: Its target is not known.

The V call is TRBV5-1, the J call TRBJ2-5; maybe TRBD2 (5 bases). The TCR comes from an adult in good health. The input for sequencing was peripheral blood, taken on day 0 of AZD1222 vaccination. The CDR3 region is CASSLEGVGETQYF. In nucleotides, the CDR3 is TGCGCCAGCAGCTTGGAGGGAGTTGGAGAGACCCAGTACTTC.